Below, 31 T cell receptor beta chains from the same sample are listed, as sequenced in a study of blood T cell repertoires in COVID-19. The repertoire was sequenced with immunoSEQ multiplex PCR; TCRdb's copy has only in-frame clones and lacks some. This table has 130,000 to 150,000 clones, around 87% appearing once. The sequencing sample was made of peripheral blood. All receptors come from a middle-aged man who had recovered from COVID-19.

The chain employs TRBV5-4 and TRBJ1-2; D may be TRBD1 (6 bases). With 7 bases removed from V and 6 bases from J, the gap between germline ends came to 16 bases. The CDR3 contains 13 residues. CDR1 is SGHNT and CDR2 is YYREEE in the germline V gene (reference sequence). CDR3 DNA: TGTGCCAGCGGAATCAGGGGCGCCAATGGCTACACCTTC. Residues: CASGIRGANGYTF.

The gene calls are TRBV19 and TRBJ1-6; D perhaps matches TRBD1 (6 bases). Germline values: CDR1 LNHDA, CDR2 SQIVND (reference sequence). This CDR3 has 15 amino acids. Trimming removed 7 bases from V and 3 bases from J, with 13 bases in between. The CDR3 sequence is CASNRQESYNSPLHF. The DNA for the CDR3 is TGTGCCAGTAATCGACAGGAGAGCTATAATTCACCCCTCCACTTT.

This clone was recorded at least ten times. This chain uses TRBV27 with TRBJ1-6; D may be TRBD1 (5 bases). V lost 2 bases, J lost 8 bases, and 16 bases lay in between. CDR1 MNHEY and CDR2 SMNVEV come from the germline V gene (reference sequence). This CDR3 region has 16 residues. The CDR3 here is CASSLTGGVDYSPLHF. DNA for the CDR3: TGTGCCAGCAGTTTAACCGGAGGGGTCGATTATTCACCCCTCCACTTT.

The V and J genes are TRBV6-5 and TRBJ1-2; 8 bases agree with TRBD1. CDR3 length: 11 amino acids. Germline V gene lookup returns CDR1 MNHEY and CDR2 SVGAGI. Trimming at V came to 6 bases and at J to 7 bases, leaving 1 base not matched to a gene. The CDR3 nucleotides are TGTGCCAGCAGCGACAGGGGTGGCTACACCTTC. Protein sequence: CASSDRGGYTF.

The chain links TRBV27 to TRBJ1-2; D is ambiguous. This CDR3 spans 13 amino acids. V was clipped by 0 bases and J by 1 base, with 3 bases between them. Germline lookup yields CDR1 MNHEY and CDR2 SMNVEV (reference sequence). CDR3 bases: TGTGCCAGCAGTTTATCCAGTAACTATGGCTACACCTTC. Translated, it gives CASSLSSNYGYTF.

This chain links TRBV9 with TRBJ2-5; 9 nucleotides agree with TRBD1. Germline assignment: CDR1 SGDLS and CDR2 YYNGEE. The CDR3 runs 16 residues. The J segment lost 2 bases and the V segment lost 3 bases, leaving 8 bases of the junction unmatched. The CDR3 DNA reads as TGTGCCAGCAGCGCCGGGACAGGGTTTTGGCAAGAGACCCAGTACTTC. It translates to CASSAGTGFWQETQYF.

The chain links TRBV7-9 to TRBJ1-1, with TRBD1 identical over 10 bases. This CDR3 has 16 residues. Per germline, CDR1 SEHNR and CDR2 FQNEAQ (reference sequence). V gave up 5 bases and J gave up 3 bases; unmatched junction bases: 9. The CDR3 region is CASSARDRGLDTEAFF. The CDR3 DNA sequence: TGTGCCAGCAGCGCCAGGGACAGGGGCCTAGACACTGAAGCTTTCTTT.

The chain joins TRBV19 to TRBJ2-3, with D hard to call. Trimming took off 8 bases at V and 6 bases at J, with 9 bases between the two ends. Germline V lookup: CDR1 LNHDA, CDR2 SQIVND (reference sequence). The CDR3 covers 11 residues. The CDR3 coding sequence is TGTGCCAGTCCCGAGGAGGATACGCAGTATTTT. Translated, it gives CASPEEDTQYF.

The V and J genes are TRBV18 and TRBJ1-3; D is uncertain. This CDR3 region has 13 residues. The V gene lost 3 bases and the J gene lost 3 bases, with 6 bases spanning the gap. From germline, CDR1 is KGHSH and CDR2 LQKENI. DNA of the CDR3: TGTGCCAGCTCACCTTCACATGGAAACACCATATATTTT. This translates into CASSPSHGNTIYF. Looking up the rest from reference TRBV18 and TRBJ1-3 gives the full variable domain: NAGVMQNPRHLVRRRGQEARLRCSPMKGHSHVYWYRQLPEEGLKFMVYLQKENIIDESGMPKERFSAEFPKEGPSILRIQQVVRGDSAAYFCASSPSHGNTIYFGEGSWLTVV.

This CDR3 reads CASRPMRGATDTQYF. CDR3 in DNA: TGTGCCAGCAGACCAATGCGGGGGGCGACAGATACGCAGTATTTT. This chain links TRBV7-9 with TRBJ2-3; TRBD2 matches at 8 bases. V lost 6 bases, J lost 3 bases, and 8 bases stayed unmatched. The CDR3 loop spans 15 amino acids. CDR1 and CDR2 from the germline V gene are SEHNR and FQNEAQ (reference sequence).

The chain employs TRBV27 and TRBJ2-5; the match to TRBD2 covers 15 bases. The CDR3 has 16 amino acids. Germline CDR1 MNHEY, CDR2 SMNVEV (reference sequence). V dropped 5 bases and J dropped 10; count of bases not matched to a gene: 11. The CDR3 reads CASSPPGLAGGARQYF. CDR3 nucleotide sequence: TGTGCCAGCAGTCCTCCGGGACTAGCGGGGGGCGCCCGCCAGTACTTC.

Here the CDR3 reads CASSQDFGREVEKLFF. DNA for the CDR3: TGCGCCAGCAGCCAAGATTTTGGCAGGGAAGTTGAAAAACTGTTTTTT. The chain uses TRBV4-3 and TRBJ1-4; D may be TRBD1 (5 bases). Between the trimmed V and J ends, which lost 0 bases and 7 bases, there was a span of 15 bases. CDR1 is LGHNA and CDR2 is YSLEER in the germline V gene. The CDR3 consists of 16 residues.

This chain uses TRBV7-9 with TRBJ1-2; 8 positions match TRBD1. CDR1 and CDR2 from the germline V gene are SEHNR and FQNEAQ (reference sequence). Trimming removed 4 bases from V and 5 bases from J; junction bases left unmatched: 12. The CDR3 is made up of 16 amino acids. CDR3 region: CASSSTGGRQGYGYTF. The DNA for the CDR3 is TGTGCCAGCAGCTCAACCGGGGGGAGACAGGGGTATGGCTACACCTTC.

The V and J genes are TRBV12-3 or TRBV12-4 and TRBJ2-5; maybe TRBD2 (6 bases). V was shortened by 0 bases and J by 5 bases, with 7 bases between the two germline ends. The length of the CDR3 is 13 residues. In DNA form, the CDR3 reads TGTGCCAGCAGTTTAGCGGCGGGGGAGACCCAGTACTTC. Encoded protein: CASSLAAGETQYF.

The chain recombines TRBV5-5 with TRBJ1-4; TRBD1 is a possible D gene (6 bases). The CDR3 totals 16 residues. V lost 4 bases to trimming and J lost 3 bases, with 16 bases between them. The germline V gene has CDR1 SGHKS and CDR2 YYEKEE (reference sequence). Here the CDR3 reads CASSLRRTASNEKLFF. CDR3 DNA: TGTGCCAGCAGCCTAAGACGGACAGCCTCTAATGAAAAACTGTTTTTT. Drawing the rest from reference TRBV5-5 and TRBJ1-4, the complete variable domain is DAGVTQSPTHLIKTRGQQVTLRCSPISGHKSVSWYQQVLGQGPQFIFQYYEKEERGRGNFPDRFSARQFPNYSSELNVNALLLGDSALYLCASSLRRTASNEKLFFGSGTQLSVL.

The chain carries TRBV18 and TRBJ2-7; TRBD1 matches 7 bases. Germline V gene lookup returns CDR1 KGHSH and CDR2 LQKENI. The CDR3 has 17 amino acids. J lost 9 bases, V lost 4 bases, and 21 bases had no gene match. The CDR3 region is CASSLSTGTAALIRQYF. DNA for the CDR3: TGTGCCAGCTCACTATCGACCGGGACAGCTGCACTAATTCGGCAGTACTTC.

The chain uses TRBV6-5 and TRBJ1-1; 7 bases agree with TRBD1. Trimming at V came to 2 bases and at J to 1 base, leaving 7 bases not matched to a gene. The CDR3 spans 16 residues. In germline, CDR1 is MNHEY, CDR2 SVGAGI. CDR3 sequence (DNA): TGTGCCAGCAGTTACCCCGGGGACAGTCCGAACACTGAAGCTTTCTTT. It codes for CASSYPGDSPNTEAFF.

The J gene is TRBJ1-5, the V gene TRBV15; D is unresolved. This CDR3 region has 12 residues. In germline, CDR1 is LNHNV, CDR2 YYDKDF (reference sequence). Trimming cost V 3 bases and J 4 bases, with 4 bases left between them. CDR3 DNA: TGTGCCACCAGCAGTCCTAATCAGCCCCAGCATTTT. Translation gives CATSSPNQPQHF.

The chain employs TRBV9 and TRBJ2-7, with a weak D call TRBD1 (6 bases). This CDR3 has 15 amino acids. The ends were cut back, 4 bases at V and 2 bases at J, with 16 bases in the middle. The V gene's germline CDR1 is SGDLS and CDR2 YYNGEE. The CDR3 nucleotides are TGTGCCAGCAGCACAGGAGCAGGGGACCCCTACGAGCAGTACTTC. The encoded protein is CASSTGAGDPYEQYF.

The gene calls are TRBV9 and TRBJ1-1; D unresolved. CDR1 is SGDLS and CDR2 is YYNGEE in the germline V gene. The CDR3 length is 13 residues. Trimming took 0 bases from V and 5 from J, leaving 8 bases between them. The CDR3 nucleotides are TGTGCCAGCAGCGTAGGAATCGAGACTGAAGCTTTCTTT. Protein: CASSVGIETEAFF.

The CDR3 protein is CASSPPGLAGTDTQYF. CDR3 sequence (DNA): TGTGCCAGCTCACCACCAGGACTAGCGGGGACAGATACGCAGTATTTT. The gene calls are TRBV18 and TRBJ2-3; 12 bases agree with TRBD2. V gave up 0 bases and J gave up 3 bases; unmatched junction bases: 1. The CDR3 is 16 residues long. Germline assignment: CDR1 KGHSH and CDR2 LQKENI.

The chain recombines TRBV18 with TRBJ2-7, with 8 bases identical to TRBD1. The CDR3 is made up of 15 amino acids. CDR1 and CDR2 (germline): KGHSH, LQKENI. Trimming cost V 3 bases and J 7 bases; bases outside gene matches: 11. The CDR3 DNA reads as TGTGCCAGCTCACCGTCCCGGGACAGGTCGGGGGAGCAGTACTTC. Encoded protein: CASSPSRDRSGEQYF.

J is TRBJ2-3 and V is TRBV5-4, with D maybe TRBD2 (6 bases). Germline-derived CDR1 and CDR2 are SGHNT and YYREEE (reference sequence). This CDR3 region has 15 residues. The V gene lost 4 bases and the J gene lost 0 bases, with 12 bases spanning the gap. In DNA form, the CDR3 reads TGTGCCAGCAGCCAGGAGCTAGCGAGCACAGATACGCAGTATTTT. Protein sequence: CASSQELASTDTQYF.

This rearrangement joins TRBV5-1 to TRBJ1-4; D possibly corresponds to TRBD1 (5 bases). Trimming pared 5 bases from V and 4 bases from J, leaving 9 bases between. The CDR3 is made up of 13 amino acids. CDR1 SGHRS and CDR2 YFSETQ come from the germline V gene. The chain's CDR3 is CASRRGNNEKLFF. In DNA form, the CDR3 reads TGCGCCAGCAGAAGGGGTAATAATGAAAAACTGTTTTTT. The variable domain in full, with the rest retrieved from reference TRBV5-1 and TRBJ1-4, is KAGVTQTPRYLIKTRGQQVTLSCSPISGHRSVSWYQQTPGQGLQFLFEYFSETQRNKGNFPGRFSGRQFSNSRSEMNVSTLELGDSALYLCASRRGNNEKLFFGSGTQLSVL.

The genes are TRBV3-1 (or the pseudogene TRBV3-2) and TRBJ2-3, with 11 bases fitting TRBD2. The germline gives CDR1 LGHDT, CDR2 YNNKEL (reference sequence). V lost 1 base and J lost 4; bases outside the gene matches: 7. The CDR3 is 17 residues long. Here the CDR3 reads CASSQGASGGKSDTQYF. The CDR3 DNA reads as TGTGCCAGCAGCCAAGGGGCTAGCGGGGGGAAGTCAGATACGCAGTATTTT.

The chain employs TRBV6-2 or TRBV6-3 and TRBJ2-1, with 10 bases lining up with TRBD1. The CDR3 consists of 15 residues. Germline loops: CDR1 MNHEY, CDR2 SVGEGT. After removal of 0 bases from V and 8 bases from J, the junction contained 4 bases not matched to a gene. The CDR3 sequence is CASSYSTGGWDEQFF. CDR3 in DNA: TGTGCCAGCAGTTACTCGACAGGGGGCTGGGATGAGCAGTTCTTC.

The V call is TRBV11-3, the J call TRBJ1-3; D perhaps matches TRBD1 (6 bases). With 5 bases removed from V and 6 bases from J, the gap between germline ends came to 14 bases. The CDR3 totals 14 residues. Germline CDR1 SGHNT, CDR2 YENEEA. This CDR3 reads CASSDRSMENTIYF. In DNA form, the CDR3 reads TGTGCCAGCAGCGACAGGTCAATGGAAAACACCATATATTTT.

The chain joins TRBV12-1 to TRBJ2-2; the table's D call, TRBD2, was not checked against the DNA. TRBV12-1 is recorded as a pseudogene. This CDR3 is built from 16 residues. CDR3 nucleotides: TGTGCCAGCAGCGCTGGACTAGCGAAGAACACCGGGGAGCTGTTTTTT. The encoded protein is CASSAGLAKNTGELFF.

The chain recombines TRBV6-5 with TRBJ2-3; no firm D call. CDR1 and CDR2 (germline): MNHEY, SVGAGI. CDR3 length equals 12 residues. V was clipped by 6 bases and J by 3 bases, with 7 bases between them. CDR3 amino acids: CASSTTTDTQYF. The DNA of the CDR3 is TGTGCCAGCAGCACGACTACAGATACGCAGTATTTT.

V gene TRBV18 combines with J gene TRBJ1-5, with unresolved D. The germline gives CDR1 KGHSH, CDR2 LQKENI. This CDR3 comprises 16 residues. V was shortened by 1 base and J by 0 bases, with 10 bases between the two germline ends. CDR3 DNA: TGTGCCAGCTCACCACGGGCAGAACATAGCAATCAGCCCCAGCATTTT. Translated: CASSPRAEHSNQPQHF.

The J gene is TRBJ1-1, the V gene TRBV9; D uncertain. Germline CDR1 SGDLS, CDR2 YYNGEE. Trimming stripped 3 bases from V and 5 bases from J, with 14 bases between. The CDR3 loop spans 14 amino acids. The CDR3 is CASSAKAVGTEAFF. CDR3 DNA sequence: TGTGCCAGCAGCGCAAAAGCGGTTGGAACTGAAGCTTTCTTT.